The rows below give T cell receptor beta chains drawn from one sample of a study of blood T cell repertoires in COVID-19. Assay used: immunoSEQ multiplex PCR; TCRdb lists only in-frame clones, some missing. The sample holds 250,000 or so clones, approximately 82% seen once. The material sequenced was peripheral blood. Receptors were obtained from a woman of 80 years or more with acute or convalescent COVID-19. CDR3s include the opening cysteine and the closing phenylalanine or tryptophan. A D gene is named only where the DNA matches it firmly. Clone size, where shown, is once, few, many, or a class for clones that have expanded.

CDR3aa | CDR3nt | abundance | j_gene | v_gene | d_gene | len
CASSPQTGTRETQYF | TGTGCCAGCAGCCCTCAAACAGGAACCCGTGAGACCCAGTACTTC | - | TRBJ2-5 | TRBV7-2 | - | 15
CASSLVGGASTGELFF | TGCGCCAGCAGCTTGGTAGGAGGGGCTAGCACCGGGGAGCTGTTTTTT | - | TRBJ2-2 | TRBV5-1 | - | 16
CASQPSGYNEQFF | TGTGCCAGCCAGCCTAGCGGATACAATGAGCAGTTCTTC | few | TRBJ2-1 | TRBV6-1 | TRBD2 | 13
CASSYGRDRDGYTF | TGTGCCAGCAGTTATGGTCGGGACAGAGATGGCTACACCTTC | - | TRBJ1-2 | TRBV6-6 | TRBD1 | 14
CASSENDRDLLEEQYF | TGTGCCAGCAGCGAGAATGACAGGGACCTTCTGGAGGAGCAGTACTTC | - | TRBJ2-7 | TRBV9 | TRBD1 | 16
CASRGNPGQGFF | TGTGCCAGCAGAGGCAACCCGGGACAGGGTTTCTTC | - | TRBJ2-7 | TRBV6-5 | TRBD1 | 12
CASSLRQDPYEQYF | TGTGCCAGCAGCTTGAGACAGGACCCCTACGAGCAGTACTTC | - | TRBJ2-7 | TRBV5-6 | - | 14
CASSGTGGKVGYTF | TGTGCCAGTAGTGGGACAGGGGGCAAAGTTGGCTACACCTTC | - | TRBJ1-2 | TRBV19 | TRBD1 | 14
CASSLVGGQTKQFF | TGTGCCAGCAGCTTAGTAGGAGGACAGACGAAGCAGTTCTTC | - | TRBJ2-1 | TRBV11-2 | - | 14
CASSPAEQRSYNEQFF | TGTGCCAGCAGCCCTGCGGAGCAAAGGTCCTACAATGAGCAGTTCTTC | - | TRBJ2-1 | TRBV6-2/TRBV6-3 | - | 16
CASSDRGLANYGYTF | TGTGCCAGCAGTGACAGGGGGTTAGCTAACTATGGCTACACCTTC | - | TRBJ1-2 | TRBV2 | TRBD1 | 15
CASSPGHFRGDTEAFF | TGCGCCAGCAGTCCCGGACATTTCAGGGGGGACACTGAAGCTTTCTTT | - | TRBJ1-1 | TRBV5-1 | TRBD1 | 16